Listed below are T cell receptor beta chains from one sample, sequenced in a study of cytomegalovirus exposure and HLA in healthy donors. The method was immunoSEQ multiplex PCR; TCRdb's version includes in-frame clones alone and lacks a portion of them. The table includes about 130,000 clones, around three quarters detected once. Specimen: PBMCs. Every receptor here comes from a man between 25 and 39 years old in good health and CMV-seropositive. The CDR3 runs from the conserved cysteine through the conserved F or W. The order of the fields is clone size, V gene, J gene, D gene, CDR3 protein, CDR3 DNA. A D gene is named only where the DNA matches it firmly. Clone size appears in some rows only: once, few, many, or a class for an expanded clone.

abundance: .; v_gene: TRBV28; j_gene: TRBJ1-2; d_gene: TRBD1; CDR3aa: CASSPPDRGFGYTF; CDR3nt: TGTGCCAGCAGTCCGCCGGACAGGGGGTTTGGCTACACCTTC
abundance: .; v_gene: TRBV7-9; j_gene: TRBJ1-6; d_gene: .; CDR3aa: CASSLQFSTKRNSPLHF; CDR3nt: TGTGCCAGCAGCTTACAGTTCTCCACGAAACGTAATTCACCCCTCCACTTT
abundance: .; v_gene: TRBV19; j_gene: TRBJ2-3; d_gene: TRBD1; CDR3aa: CASIGTASESTDTQYF; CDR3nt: TGTGCCAGTATCGGGACAGCCTCAGAAAGCACAGATACGCAGTATTTT
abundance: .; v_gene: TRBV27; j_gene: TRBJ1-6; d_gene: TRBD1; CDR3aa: CASSPRDSPLGTLHF; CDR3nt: TGTGCCAGCAGCCCCCGGGACAGTCCTCTAGGGACCCTCCACTTT
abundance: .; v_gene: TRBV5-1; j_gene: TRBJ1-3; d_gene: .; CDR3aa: CASSPRVRGGNTIYF; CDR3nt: TGCGCCAGCAGCCCGAGGGTCCGCGGTGGAAACACCATATATTTT
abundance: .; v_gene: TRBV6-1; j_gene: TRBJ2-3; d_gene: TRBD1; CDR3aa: CASTQGAGIDTQYF; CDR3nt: TGTGCCAGCACACAGGGGGCCGGTATTGATACGCAGTATTTT
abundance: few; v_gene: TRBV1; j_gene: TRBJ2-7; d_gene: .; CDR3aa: CTSSFRQARGEQYF; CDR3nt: TGCACCAGCAGTTTCAGACAGGCCCGGGGCGAGCAGTACTTC
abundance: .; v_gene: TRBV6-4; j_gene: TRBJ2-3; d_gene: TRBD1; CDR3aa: CASSETGGSTDTQYF; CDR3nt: TGTGCCAGCAGTGAGACAGGGGGAAGTACAGATACGCAGTATTTT
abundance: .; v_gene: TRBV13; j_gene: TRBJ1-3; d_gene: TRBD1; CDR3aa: CASSRGTGIGNTIYF; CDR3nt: TGTGCCAGCAGCCGCGGGACAGGGATTGGCAACACCATATATTTT
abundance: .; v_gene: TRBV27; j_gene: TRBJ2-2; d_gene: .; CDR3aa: CASSYQGSNTGELFF; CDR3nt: TGTGCCAGCAGTTACCAGGGTTCGAACACCGGGGAGCTGTTTTTT
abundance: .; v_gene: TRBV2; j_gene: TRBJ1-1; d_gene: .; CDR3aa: CASTLAQGGTEAFF; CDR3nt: TGTGCCAGCACCCTTGCACAAGGGGGCACTGAAGCTTTCTTT
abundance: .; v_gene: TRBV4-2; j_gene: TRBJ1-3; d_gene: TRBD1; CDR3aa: CASSSPSWTGGYGNTIYF; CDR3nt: TGTGCCAGCAGCAGCCCAAGCTGGACAGGGGGTTATGGAAACACCATATATTTT
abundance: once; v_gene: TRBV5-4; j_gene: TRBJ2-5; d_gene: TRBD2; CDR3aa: CASSPSGGAGETQYF; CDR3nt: TGTGCCAGCAGCCCTAGCGGGGGGGCTGGGGAGACCCAGTACTTC
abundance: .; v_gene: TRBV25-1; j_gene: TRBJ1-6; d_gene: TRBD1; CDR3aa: CATSTGDRAYSPLHF; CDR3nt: TGTGCCACCTCCACGGGGGACAGGGCCTATTCACCCCTCCACTTT
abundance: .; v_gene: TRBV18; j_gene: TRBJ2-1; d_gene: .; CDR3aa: CASSLSEGAVAQFF; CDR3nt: TGTGCCAGCTCACTCTCGGAGGGGGCCGTCGCGCAGTTCTTC
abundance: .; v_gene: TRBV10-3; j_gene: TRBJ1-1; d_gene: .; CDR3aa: CAIRTLNTEAFF; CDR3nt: TGTGCCATCAGAACACTGAACACTGAAGCTTTCTTT
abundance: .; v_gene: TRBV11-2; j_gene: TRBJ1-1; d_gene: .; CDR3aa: CASSLDRYGTEAFF; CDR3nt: TGTGCCAGCAGCTTAGACAGGTATGGCACTGAAGCTTTCTTT
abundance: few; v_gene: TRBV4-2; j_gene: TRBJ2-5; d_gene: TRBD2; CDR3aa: CASSQVGTGGRQETQYF; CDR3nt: TGTGCCAGCAGCCAAGTGGGCACGGGGGGGCGGCAAGAGACCCAGTACTTC
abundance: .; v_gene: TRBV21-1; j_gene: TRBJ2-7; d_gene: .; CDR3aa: CASTGRAGANSYEQYF; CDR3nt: TGTGCCAGCACCGGGAGGGCGGGGGCGAACTCCTACGAGCAGTACTTC
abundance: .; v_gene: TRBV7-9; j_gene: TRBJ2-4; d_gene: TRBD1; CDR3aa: CASSHIRTGKNIQYF; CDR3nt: TGTGCCAGCAGCCACATAAGGACAGGGAAAAACATTCAGTACTTC
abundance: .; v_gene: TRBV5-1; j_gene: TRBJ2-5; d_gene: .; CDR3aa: CASSLVLQETQYF; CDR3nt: TGTGCCAGCAGCTTGGTACTGCAAGAGACCCAGTACTTC
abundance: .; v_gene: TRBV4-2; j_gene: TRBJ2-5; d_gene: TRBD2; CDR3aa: CASSQEGPGGSETQYF; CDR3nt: TGTGCCAGCAGCCAAGAAGGTCCGGGGGGGTCAGAGACCCAGTACTTC
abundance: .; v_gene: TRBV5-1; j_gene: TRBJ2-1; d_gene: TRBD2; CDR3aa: CASSLLGGGADNEQFF; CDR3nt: TGCGCCAGCAGCTTGTTGGGCGGGGGGGCGGACAATGAGCAGTTCTTC
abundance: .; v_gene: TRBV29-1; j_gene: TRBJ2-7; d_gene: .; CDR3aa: CSVSPHGGSYEQYF; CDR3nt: TGCAGCGTCAGCCCGCACGGGGGTTCCTACGAGCAGTACTTC
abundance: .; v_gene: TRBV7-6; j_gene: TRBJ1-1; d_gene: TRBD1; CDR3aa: CASSLGDRGSALNTEAFF; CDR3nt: TGTGCCAGCAGCTTAGGGGACAGGGGCTCCGCATTGAACACTGAAGCTTTCTTT
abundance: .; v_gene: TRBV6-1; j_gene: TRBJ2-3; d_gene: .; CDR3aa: CASSDGVSSTDTQYF; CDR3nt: TGTGCCAGCAGTGACGGAGTCTCTAGCACAGATACGCAGTATTTT
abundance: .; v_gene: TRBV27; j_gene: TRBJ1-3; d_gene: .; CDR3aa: CASPAPLGRRGNTIYF; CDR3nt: TGTGCCAGCCCTGCCCCCCTGGGCCGTAGGGGAAACACCATATATTTT
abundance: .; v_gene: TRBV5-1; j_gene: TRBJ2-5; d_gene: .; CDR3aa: CASSLGWRQETQYF; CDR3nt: TGCGCCAGCAGCTTGGGCTGGAGGCAAGAGACCCAGTACTTC
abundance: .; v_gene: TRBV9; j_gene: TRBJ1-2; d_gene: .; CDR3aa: CASSVPGARGYTF; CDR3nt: TGTGCCAGCAGCGTCCCAGGGGCGCGTGGCTACACCTTC
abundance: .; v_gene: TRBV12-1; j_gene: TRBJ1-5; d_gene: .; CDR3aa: CASTPKRGGFQPQHF; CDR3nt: TGTGCCAGCACCCCCAAGCGAGGGGGATTTCAGCCCCAGCATTTT
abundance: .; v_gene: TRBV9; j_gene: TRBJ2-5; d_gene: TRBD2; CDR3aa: CASSVGASGGQETQYF; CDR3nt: TGTGCCAGCAGCGTAGGTGCTAGCGGGGGCCAAGAGACCCAGTACTTC
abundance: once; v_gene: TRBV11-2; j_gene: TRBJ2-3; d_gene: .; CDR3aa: CASSFLRGSSTDTQYF; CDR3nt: TGTGCCAGCAGCTTTTTGCGGGGCTCCAGCACAGATACGCAGTATTTT
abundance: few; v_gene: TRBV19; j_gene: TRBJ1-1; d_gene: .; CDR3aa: CASSGLNTEAFF; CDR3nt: TGTGCCAGTTCGGGGTTGAACACTGAAGCTTTCTTT
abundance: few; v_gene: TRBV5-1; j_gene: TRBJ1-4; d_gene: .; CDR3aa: CASSFDGTTNEKLFF; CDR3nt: TGCGCCAGCAGCTTCGATGGCACGACTAATGAAAAACTGTTTTTT
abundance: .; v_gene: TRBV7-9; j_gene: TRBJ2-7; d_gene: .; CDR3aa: CASSPPPRYSYEQYF; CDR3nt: TGTGCCAGCAGCCCACCCCCCCGGTATAGCTACGAGCAGTACTTC
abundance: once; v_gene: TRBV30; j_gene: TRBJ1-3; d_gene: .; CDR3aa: CAWSVPRVSGNTIYF; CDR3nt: TGTGCCTGGAGTGTACCCCGGGTATCTGGAAACACCATATATTTT
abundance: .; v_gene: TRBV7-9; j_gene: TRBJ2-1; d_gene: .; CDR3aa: CASSLGSGLVIEQFF; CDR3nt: TGTGCCAGCAGCTTAGGGAGCGGGTTGGTAATTGAGCAGTTCTTC
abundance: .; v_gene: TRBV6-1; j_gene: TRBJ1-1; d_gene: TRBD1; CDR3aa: CASIPRQGAEAFF; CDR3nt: TGTGCCAGCATCCCCAGACAGGGCGCTGAAGCTTTCTTT
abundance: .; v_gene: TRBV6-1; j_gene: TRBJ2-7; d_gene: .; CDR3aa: CASSEGIVGVYEQYF; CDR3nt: TGTGCCAGCAGTGAGGGGATTGTAGGGGTCTACGAGCAGTACTTC
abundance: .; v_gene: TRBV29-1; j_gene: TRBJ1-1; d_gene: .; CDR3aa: CSVEVGNTEAFF; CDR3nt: TGCAGCGTTGAAGTCGGGAACACTGAAGCTTTCTTT
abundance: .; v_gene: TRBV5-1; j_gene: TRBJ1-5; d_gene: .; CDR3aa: CASSLAGGFNQPQHF; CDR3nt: TGCGCCAGCAGCTTGGCCGGGGGGTTTAATCAGCCCCAGCATTTT
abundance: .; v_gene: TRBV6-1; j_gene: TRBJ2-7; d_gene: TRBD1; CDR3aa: CASSDQGAYEQYF; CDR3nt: TGTGCCAGCAGTGATCAGGGGGCCTACGAGCAGTACTTC
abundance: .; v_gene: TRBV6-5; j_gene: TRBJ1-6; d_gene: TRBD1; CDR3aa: CASSSGQGRSPLHF; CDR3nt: TGTGCCAGCAGTTCAGGACAGGGTCGGTCACCCCTCCACTTT
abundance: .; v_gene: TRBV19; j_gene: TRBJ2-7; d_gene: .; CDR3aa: CASSIARGSSYEQYF; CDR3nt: TGTGCCAGTAGTATAGCCCGAGGAAGCTCCTACGAGCAGTACTTC
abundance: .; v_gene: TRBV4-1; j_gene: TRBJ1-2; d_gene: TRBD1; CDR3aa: CASSQEEGVQGGGYTF; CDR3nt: TGCGCCAGCAGCCAAGAAGAAGGCGTCCAGGGGGGTGGCTACACCTTC
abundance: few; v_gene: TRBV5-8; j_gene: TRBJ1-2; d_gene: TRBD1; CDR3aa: CASSKYTGQVTYGYTF; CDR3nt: TGTGCCAGCAGCAAATATACGGGACAGGTTACCTATGGCTACACCTTC
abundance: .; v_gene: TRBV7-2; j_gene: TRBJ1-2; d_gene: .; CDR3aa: CASSLGGLMNGYTF; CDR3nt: TGTGCCAGCAGCTTAGGCGGACTGATGAATGGCTACACCTTC
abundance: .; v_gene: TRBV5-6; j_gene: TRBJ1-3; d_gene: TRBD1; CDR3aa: CASSGRRTGAGNTIYF; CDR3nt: TGTGCCAGCAGCGGCCGGAGGACAGGGGCGGGAAACACCATATATTTT
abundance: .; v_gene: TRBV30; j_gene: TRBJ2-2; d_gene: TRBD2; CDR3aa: CAWRTSGGFGELFF; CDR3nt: TGTGCCTGGCGAACTAGCGGGGGGTTCGGGGAGCTGTTTTTT
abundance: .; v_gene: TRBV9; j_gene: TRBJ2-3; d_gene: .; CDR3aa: CASSVPLRSTDTQYF; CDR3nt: TGTGCCAGCAGCGTCCCCCTCAGAAGCACAGATACGCAGTATTTT
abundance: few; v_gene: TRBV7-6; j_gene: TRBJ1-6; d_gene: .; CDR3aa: CASSVQANSPLHF; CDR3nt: TGTGCCAGCAGCGTACAGGCTAATTCACCCCTCCACTTT
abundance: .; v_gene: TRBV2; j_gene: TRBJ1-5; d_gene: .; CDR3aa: CASRETDSNQPQHF; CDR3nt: TGTGCCAGCAGGGAGACGGATAGCAATCAGCCCCAGCATTTT
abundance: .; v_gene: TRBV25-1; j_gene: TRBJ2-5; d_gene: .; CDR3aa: CASSEAGRETQYF; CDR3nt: TGTGCCAGCAGTGAAGCAGGGAGGGAGACCCAGTACTTC
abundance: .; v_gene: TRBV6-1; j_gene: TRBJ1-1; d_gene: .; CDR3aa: CASSETPQVTEAFF; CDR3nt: TGTGCCAGCAGTGAAACTCCACAGGTCACTGAAGCTTTCTTT
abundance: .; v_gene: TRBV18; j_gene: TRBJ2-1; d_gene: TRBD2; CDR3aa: CASSPPGRVSYNEQFF; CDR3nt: TGTGCCAGCTCACCACCGGGGAGGGTTTCCTACAATGAGCAGTTCTTC
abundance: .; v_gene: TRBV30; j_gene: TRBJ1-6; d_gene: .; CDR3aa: CAWKQFNSPLHF; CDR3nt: TGTGCCTGGAAACAGTTTAATTCACCCCTCCACTTT
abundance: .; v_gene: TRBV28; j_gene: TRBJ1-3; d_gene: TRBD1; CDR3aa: CASFTGGSGNTIYF; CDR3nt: TGTGCCAGCTTCACAGGGGGCTCGGGAAACACCATATATTTT